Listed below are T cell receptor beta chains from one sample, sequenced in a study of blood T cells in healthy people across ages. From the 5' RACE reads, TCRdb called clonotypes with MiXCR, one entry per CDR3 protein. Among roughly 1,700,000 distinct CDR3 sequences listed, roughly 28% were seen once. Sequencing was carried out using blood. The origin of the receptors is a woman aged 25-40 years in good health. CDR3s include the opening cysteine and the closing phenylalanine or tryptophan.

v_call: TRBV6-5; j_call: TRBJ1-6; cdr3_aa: CVSSHPVRAADNSPLHF
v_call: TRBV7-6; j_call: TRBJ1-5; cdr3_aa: CASSLYSTGLSNQPQHF
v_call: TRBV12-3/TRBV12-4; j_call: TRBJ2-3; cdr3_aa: CASSLRAADTQYF
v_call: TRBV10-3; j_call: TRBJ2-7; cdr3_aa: CAIREGPYEQYF
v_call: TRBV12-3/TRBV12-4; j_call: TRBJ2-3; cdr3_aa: CASSLVDATDTQYF
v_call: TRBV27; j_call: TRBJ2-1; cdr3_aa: CASSLNIAYNEQFF
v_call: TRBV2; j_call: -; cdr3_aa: CASSEQGLSGETQYF
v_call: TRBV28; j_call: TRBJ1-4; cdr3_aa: CASTVEREATNEKLFF
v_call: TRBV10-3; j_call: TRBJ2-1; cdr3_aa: CAISEGLGRSYNEQFF
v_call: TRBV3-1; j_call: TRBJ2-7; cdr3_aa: CASSHLGLNIQQYF
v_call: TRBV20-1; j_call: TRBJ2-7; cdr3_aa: CSARPDWTYEQYF